Below are 28 T cell receptor beta chains sequenced from a single sample in a study of blood T cell repertoires in COVID-19. This table comes from immunoSEQ multiplex PCR, and its TCRdb copy is limited to in-frame clones, with some not included. The sample includes 270,000 or so clones, 75% to 90% of them seen just once. Sequencing used peripheral blood. These receptors all stem from a human donor in a cohort sampled during active COVID-19.

This chain uses TRBV5-4 with TRBJ2-1; no clear D gene. CDR1 and CDR2 from the germline V gene are SGHNT and YYREEE (reference sequence). This CDR3 has 13 residues. Trimming removed 0 bases from V and 8 bases from J, with 9 bases in between. The chain's CDR3 is CASSLVWQDEQFF. The CDR3 nucleotides read TGTGCCAGCAGCTTGGTTTGGCAGGATGAGCAGTTCTTC.

In nucleotides, the CDR3 is TGTGCCAGCAGCTCCCGGACAGGGACAGATACGCAGTATTTT. Its translation is CASSSRTGTDTQYF. The chain has TRBV7-2 and TRBJ2-3, with TRBD1 matching 8 bases. The junction had 3 bases not matched to a gene; V was cut back by 4 bases and J by 3 bases. CDR1 and CDR2 from the germline V gene are SGHTA and FQGNSA. CDR3 length: 14 residues.

The CDR3 here is CASSPDRGSPLHF. In nucleotides, the CDR3 is TGTGCCAGCAGTCCGGACAGGGGCTCACCCCTCCACTTT. The chain has TRBV6-5 and TRBJ1-6, with 9 nucleotides matching TRBD1. The germline V gene has CDR1 MNHEY and CDR2 SVGAGI. After removal of 5 bases from V and 10 bases from J, the junction contained 3 bases not matched to a gene. The CDR3 totals 13 residues.

The chain is built from TRBV19 and TRBJ1-5, with D possibly being TRBD1 (6 bases). The CDR3 has 17 residues. The germline gives CDR1 LNHDA, CDR2 SQIVND (reference sequence). V was trimmed by 5 bases and J by 4 bases, leaving 21 bases between them. The CDR3 reads CASSSPNRATRNQPQHF. CDR3 in DNA: TGTGCCAGTAGTTCTCCGAACAGGGCTACTAGGAATCAGCCCCAGCATTTT. Full variable domain (outside the CDR3, taken from reference TRBV19 and TRBJ1-5): DGGITQSPKYLFRKEGQNVTLSCEQNLNHDAMYWYRQDPGQGLRLIYYSQIVNDFQKGDIAEGYSVSREKKESFPLTVTSAQKNPTAFYLCASSSPNRATRNQPQHFGDGTRLSIL.

The V call is TRBV2, the J call TRBJ2-5; a weak D match, TRBD2 (6 bases). The CDR3 length is 15 residues. The germline CDR1 and CDR2 sequences are SNHLY and FYNNEI. The V and J ends lost 8 bases and 5 bases respectively, with 21 bases between them. Here the CDR3 reads CASHPGTGVYETQYF. As DNA, the CDR3 is TGTGCCAGCCATCCCGGGACGGGAGTGTATGAGACCCAGTACTTC. The variable domain in full, with the rest retrieved from reference TRBV2 and TRBJ2-5, is EPEVTQTPSHQVTQMGQEVILRCVPISNHLYFYWYRQILGQKVEFLVSFYNNEISEKSEIFDDQFSVERPDGSNFTLKIRSTKLEDSAMYFCASHPGTGVYETQYFGPGTRLLVL.

V is TRBV7-8 and J is TRBJ2-7; 7 bases are a match to TRBD2. The CDR3 consists of 15 residues. Germline trimming cut 2 bases from V and 0 bases from J; bases unmatched to any gene: 4. The germline gives CDR1 SGHVS, CDR2 FQNEAQ. The CDR3 loop is CASSLRAGSSYEQYF. The CDR3 DNA reads TGTGCCAGCAGCTTACGAGCGGGGAGCTCCTACGAGCAGTACTTC.

The CDR3 sequence: CASSLVTTAEAFF. The CDR3 DNA reads as TGTGCCAGCAGCTTAGTTACGACAGCTGAAGCTTTCTTT. The V gene is TRBV11-2, the J gene TRBJ1-1; a weak D match, TRBD1 (5 bases). The CDR3 contains 13 residues. The germline gives CDR1 SGHAT, CDR2 FQNNGV. V lost 1 base, J lost 6 bases, and 9 bases lay in between.

This clone was recorded a few times. The chain uses TRBV28 and TRBJ2-1; a weak D match, TRBD1 (6 bases). V was trimmed by 6 bases and J by 9 bases, leaving 9 bases between them. Germline CDR1 reads MDHEN; CDR2 reads SYDVKM. The CDR3 covers 11 residues. CDR3 in amino acids: CASSYRVEQFF. CDR3 coding DNA: TGTGCCAGCAGCTACAGGGTTGAGCAGTTCTTC.

This clone was seen once. This chain links TRBV18 with TRBJ1-4; D is undetermined. Germline V gene lookup returns CDR1 KGHSH and CDR2 LQKENI. CDR3 length: 14 residues. Trimming stripped 3 bases from V and 4 bases from J, with 9 bases between. Here the CDR3 DNA reads TGTGCCAGCTCACCCCGGGAGGGTAATGAAAAACTGTTTTTT. This codes for CASSPREGNEKLFF.

Of note for this clone: This probably arose from a read error, given a far larger clone one base away. The chain carries TRBV28 and TRBJ2-1, with a weak D call TRBD2 (5 bases). The CDR3 totals 15 residues. CDR1 is MDHEN and CDR2 is SYDVKM in the germline V gene. V lost 6 bases and J lost 9, with 21 bases in between. The DNA of the CDR3 is TGTGCCAGCAGGCCCCACCGGGAACTATTCATTGAGCAGTTCTTC. Translating it yields CASRPHRELFIEQFF.

This clone has more than one count but fewer than ten. CDR3 nucleotide sequence: TGTGCCAGCAGTTTAATAACGGGGTGGGAGACCCAGTACTTC. Its translation: CASSLITGWETQYF. This chain links TRBV28 with TRBJ2-5; the D gene is possibly TRBD2 (5 bases). V was cut by 2 bases and J by 5 bases, with 12 bases left in between. Germline V gene lookup returns CDR1 MDHEN and CDR2 SYDVKM. This CDR3 spans 14 amino acids.

A word on this clone: Additional DNA sequences in this sample encode the identical CDR3. The chain uses TRBV19 and TRBJ2-7, with 7 bases identical to TRBD1. J was trimmed by 4 bases and V by 5 bases; bases with no gene match: 5. Per germline, CDR1 LNHDA and CDR2 SQIVND (reference sequence). The CDR3 consists of 13 residues. CDR3: CASSPGTAYEQYF. Written as DNA, the CDR3 is TGTGCCAGTAGTCCTGGGACAGCTTACGAGCAGTACTTC.

The rearrangement joins TRBV2 to TRBJ1-2, with 9 bases identical to TRBD1. CDR3 length: 14 amino acids. Germline CDR1 is SNHLY and CDR2 is FYNNEI. The V gene end was trimmed by 7 bases and the J gene end by 5 bases; junction bases not matched to a gene: 8. The CDR3 loop is CASNPTGGPYGYTF. The DNA for the CDR3 is TGTGCCAGCAACCCGACAGGGGGGCCATATGGCTACACCTTC. Together with reference TRBV2 and TRBJ1-2, the CDR3 gives the full variable domain: EPEVTQTPSHQVTQMGQEVILRCVPISNHLYFYWYRQILGQKVEFLVSFYNNEISEKSEIFDDQFSVERPDGSNFTLKIRSTKLEDSAMYFCASNPTGGPYGYTFGSGTRLTVV.

V and J are TRBV2 and TRBJ2-1, with TRBD2 matching 9 bases. V dropped 5 bases and J dropped 10; count of bases not matched to a gene: 18. There are 17 residues in the CDR3. Germline CDR1 reads SNHLY; CDR2 reads FYNNEI. The CDR3 bases are TGTGCCAGCAGTCTCCGGGCCGGGACTAGCAAGGGAAAAGAGCAGTTCTTC. Amino acid sequence: CASSLRAGTSKGKEQFF.

The V and J genes are TRBV28 and TRBJ1-2; perhaps TRBD1 as D (6 bases). Germline assignment: CDR1 MDHEN and CDR2 SYDVKM. The ends were cut back, 4 bases at V and 1 base at J, with 13 bases in the middle. There are 15 residues in the CDR3. The CDR3 DNA reads TGTGCCAGCAGTTCGTCCGGGACACTTAACTATGGCTACACCTTC. Translation gives CASSSSGTLNYGYTF.

V gene TRBV27 combines with J gene TRBJ2-1, with D perhaps TRBD2 (5 bases). Germline CDR1 is MNHEY and CDR2 is SMNVEV (reference sequence). With 6 bases removed from V and 4 bases from J, the gap between germline ends came to 13 bases. This CDR3 contains 14 residues. The CDR3 reads CASRTQTIYNEQFF. The DNA for the CDR3 is TGTGCCAGCAGGACTCAGACTATTTACAATGAGCAGTTCTTC.

The chain uses TRBV9 and TRBJ2-3; TRBD2 matches 10 bases. The V gene end was trimmed by 4 bases and the J gene end by 6 bases; junction bases not matched to a gene: 8. This CDR3 comprises 15 residues. Germline CDR1 reads SGDLS; CDR2 reads YYNGEE. The CDR3 DNA reads as TGTGCCAGCAGCCTCAGCGGGAGGGCAGACGATACGCAGTATTTT. Its protein product is CASSLSGRADDTQYF.

The rearrangement uses TRBV5-6 and TRBJ1-2; 7 bases agree with TRBD1. This CDR3 is 14 amino acids long. J was trimmed by 7 bases and V by 1 base; bases with no gene match: 7. CDR1 SGHDT and CDR2 YYEEEE come from the germline V gene. In nucleotides, the CDR3 is TGTGCCAGCAGCTTGACCAGGGCAGGGGGTGGCTACACCTTC. Protein sequence: CASSLTRAGGGYTF.

The chain's CDR3 is CASSPGAADTQYF. The CDR3 DNA reads as TGTGCCAGCTCACCAGGGGCAGCAGATACGCAGTATTTT. This chain joins TRBV18 and TRBJ2-3; a weak D match, TRBD1 (5 bases). Germline V gene lookup returns CDR1 KGHSH and CDR2 LQKENI. V dropped 2 bases and J dropped 4 bases, with 7 bases sitting between them. The CDR3 length is 13 residues.

The rearrangement uses TRBV6-5 and TRBJ1-1, with TRBD1 identical over 7 bases. The germline CDR1 and CDR2 sequences are MNHEY and SVGAGI. Germline trimming cut 6 bases from V and 3 bases from J; bases unmatched to any gene: 4. This CDR3 spans 13 amino acids. The CDR3 DNA reads TGTGCCAGCAGCAAAACAGGGGACACTGAAGCTTTCTTT. It translates to CASSKTGDTEAFF.

This clone is a singleton in its sample. The chain couples TRBV15 to TRBJ1-1, with a possible D match to TRBD1 (6 bases). V was pared by 3 bases and J by 5 bases, with 16 bases between. The CDR3 has 15 residues. In germline, CDR1 is LNHNV, CDR2 YYDKDF (reference sequence). CDR3 residues: CATSSELGAWTEAFF. CDR3 sequence (DNA): TGTGCCACCAGCAGTGAATTGGGGGCTTGGACTGAAGCTTTCTTT.

This clone showed up just a few times. The DNA of the CDR3 is TGTGCCAGCAGTTACGGAAGGACAGGACGAAAGATATATGGCTACACCTTC. Protein: CASSYGRTGRKIYGYTF. The chain links TRBV6-2 or TRBV6-3 to TRBJ1-2, with 7 bases that match TRBD1. This CDR3 comprises 17 residues. The germline CDR1 and CDR2 sequences are MNHEY and SVGEGT. V gave up 2 bases and J gave up 5 bases; unmatched junction bases: 14.

The DNA of the CDR3 is TGTGCCAGCTCCTTTCGGGGGCGGGGGACGGACATTCAGTACTTC. Amino acids: CASSFRGRGTDIQYF. V usage is TRBV5-4 and J usage is TRBJ2-4; the D gene is possibly TRBD2 (7 bases). There are 15 residues in the CDR3. The germline V and J ends were trimmed by 7 bases and 8 bases, with 22 bases remaining between them. From germline, CDR1 is SGHNT and CDR2 YYREEE (reference sequence).

This clone was seen once. The V gene is TRBV3-1 (or the pseudogene TRBV3-2), the J gene TRBJ2-7, with 8 bases matching TRBD2. The CDR3 runs 14 residues. Germline loops: CDR1 LGHDT, CDR2 YNNKEL (reference sequence). V dropped 5 bases and J dropped 5; count of bases not matched to a gene: 8. CDR3 loop: CASSSQTSAHEQYF. The CDR3 coding sequence is TGTGCCAGCAGCTCCCAGACTAGCGCGCACGAGCAGTACTTC.

The sample holds a few counts of this clone. This chain connects TRBV5-1 to TRBJ2-1; D gene uncertain. The germline CDR1 and CDR2 sequences are SGHRS and YFSETQ. The CDR3 totals 14 residues. Trimming removed 1 base at V and 6 bases at J, with 11 bases between. The CDR3 is CASSLFLGGNEQFF. The CDR3 nucleotides are TGCGCCAGCAGCTTGTTTCTAGGTGGCAATGAGCAGTTCTTC.

The rearrangement uses TRBV27 and TRBJ2-3, with D unclear. Trimming removed 8 bases at V and 0 bases at J, with 12 bases between. In germline, CDR1 is MNHEY, CDR2 SMNVEV (reference sequence). The CDR3 extends over 14 amino acids. CDR3 protein: CASGRVYSTDTQYF. The CDR3 nucleotides read TGTGCCAGCGGCCGGGTGTATAGCACAGATACGCAGTATTTT.

This chain joins TRBV10-2 and TRBJ1-4, with 7 bases identical to TRBD1. V lost 2 bases and J lost 1; bases outside the gene matches: 7. Germline V gene sequence: CDR1 WSHSY, CDR2 SAAADI. This CDR3 is built from 17 residues. The CDR3 nucleotides are TGCGCCAGCAGTGAGGGGGGCAGGGGGAAAACTAATGAAAAACTGTTTTTT. Amino acid sequence: CASSEGGRGKTNEKLFF.

This clone was counted only a few times. The chain recombines TRBV12-3 or TRBV12-4 with TRBJ2-3; 7 nucleotides agree with TRBD2. The CDR3 loop spans 12 amino acids. Losses at the gene ends were 5 bases for V and 7 bases for J; bases not matched to a gene: 3. The CDR3 reads CASSGGGYTQYF. CDR3 in DNA: TGTGCCAGCAGTGGGGGGGGGTATACGCAGTATTTT.